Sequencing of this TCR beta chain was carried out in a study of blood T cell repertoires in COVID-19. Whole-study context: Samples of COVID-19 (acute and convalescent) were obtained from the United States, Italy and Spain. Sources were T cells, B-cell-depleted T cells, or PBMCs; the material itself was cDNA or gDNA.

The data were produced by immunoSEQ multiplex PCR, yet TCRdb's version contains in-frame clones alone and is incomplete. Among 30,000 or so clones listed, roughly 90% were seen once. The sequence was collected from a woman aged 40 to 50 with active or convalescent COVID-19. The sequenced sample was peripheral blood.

The CDR3 sequence: CASSQDIKTGYGYTF. CDR3 DNA sequence: TGTGCCAGCAGCCAAGATATAAAAACGGGCTATGGCTACACCTTC. The chain links TRBV3-1 (or the pseudogene TRBV3-2) to TRBJ1-2, with D hard to call. The ends were cut back, 0 bases at V and 4 bases at J, with 12 bases in the middle. There are 15 residues in the CDR3. CDR1 LGHDT and CDR2 YNNKEL come from the germline V gene (reference sequence).